This T cell receptor (beta chain) was sequenced during a study of T cell responses to AZD1222 COVID-19 vaccine (dated by TCRdb to about 2021). For the study in its entirety: AZD1222 recipients whose second dose came at about 4 weeks and those whose second dose came at about 12 weeks were combined into one group, since spike-specific TCR depth and breadth did not differ between the two schedules. A total of 230 or so trial participants underwent TCR sequencing, of whom 207 received two doses of AZD1222 and around 26 received two doses of the MenACWY control vaccine. Trial participants were enrolled into age subgroups of 18-55, 56-69 and 70-plus years, which contained around 150, 28 and 57 TCR-sequenced participants, respectively. What the study reported, not specific to this receptor: After two AZD1222 doses, spike-specific TCR breadth and depth were significantly higher than at day 0 and than in MenACWY recipients. Because no samples from the day 14 peak response were available, repertoires could be characterized only after the peak T cell response. Reportedly, close to half of the unique spike-specific TCRs recognized epitopes lying outside the regions that are mutated in the B.1.351 and B.1.1.7 variants. Only five to seven AZD1222 recipients were SARS-CoV-2 seropositive at baseline, limiting conclusions about previously exposed vaccinees. In the small 56-69-year group, the increase in depth fell short of significance, most likely because of low power. The whole spike protein was spanned by vaccine-associated CD4 TCRs, and dominant responses were seen in regions 160-218 and 743-854. Participants were mostly white British, with more females than males. The authors suggested clonal diversity may have been underestimated.

The sample's time point label is to be understood as: baseline before first vaccination. Vaccinee samples were obtained from the UK trials COV001 and COV002, which included a single-blind randomized controlled phase 2/3 trial of AZD1222 (ChAdOx1 nCoV-19) in healthy adults. For TCRbeta chain sequencing, PBMC samples from trial participants were taken at day 0 and at day 28 after the second dose. The CDR3 regions of human TCRbeta chains were analyzed by immunosequencing. As for the authors' bioinformatics: TCRs in the repertoires were compared against a reference library of SARS-CoV-2-specific TCRs that had been generated with the MIRA antigen-specificity platform. Breadth was defined as the fraction of unique TCRs that were SARS-CoV-2-associated, and depth was defined as the fraction of total T cells that were SARS-CoV-2-associated. Using the MIRA data, every spike-specific TCR was mapped to the spike region that the TCR reacted to and assigned to either a CD4 or a CD8 class. Log10-transformed breadth and depth values were compared by one-way ANOVA with Sidak's multiple comparisons tests. The clones in this table, taken by TCRdb from immuneACCESS, are in-frame only. Not every clone is retained; where verified, under half of the shortfall comes from an unresolved V gene, and the cause of the rest is unknown. V and J calls and clone size follow that table, whereas D and trimming were derived from the DNA. Across this sample there are roughly 120,000 clones, with 85% to 90% seen only once. The top ten clonotypes cover around 7.7% of the sample.

V ends up 0 bases short and J 7 bases short, with an unmatched junction base count of 7. Measured from the cysteine to the phenylalanine, the CDR3 is 16 residues long. This entry keeps only the CDR3 DNA: 48 bases, framed from base 1. CDR1 and CDR2, per the germline V gene, are SGDLS and YYNGEE. Regarding this clone: The clone's antigen remains unknown. No base quality information exists; no much larger clone differs at one position.

The V and J segments used are TRBV9 and TRBJ2-2; 9 bases in between match TRBD2. Specimen: peripheral blood, collected on day 0 of AZD1222 vaccination. The receptor was derived from an adult in good health. At the DNA level, the sequence is TGTGCCAGCAGCGTAGGGGTAGCGGGAGCGGTCGGGGAGCTGTTTTTT. The encoded protein is CASSVGVAGAVGELFF.